These 13 T cell receptor beta chains came from one sample sequenced in a study of blood T cell repertoires in COVID-19. The method was immunoSEQ multiplex PCR; TCRdb's version includes in-frame clones alone and lacks a portion of them. The sample lists a few hundred thousand clones; 83% were seen once. Specimen: peripheral blood. These receptors all stem from a man in his 60s who had recovered from COVID-19.

This clone was seen only a few times. This chain uses TRBV2 with TRBJ1-4; 10 nucleotides align to TRBD1. J lost 0 bases, V lost 9 bases, and 4 bases had no gene match. The CDR3 extends over 15 amino acids. In germline, CDR1 is SNHLY, CDR2 FYNNEI. CDR3 in DNA: TGTGCCAGAAACGGACAGGGGGCAACTAATGAAAAACTGTTTTTT. Translating it yields CARNGQGATNEKLFF.

The count of this clone is one. The sample contains more than one DNA sequence encoding this CDR3. This chain joins TRBV2 and TRBJ1-5; perhaps TRBD1 as D (5 bases). Germline V lookup: CDR1 SNHLY, CDR2 FYNNEI. V lost 3 bases and J lost 7, with 16 bases in between. The CDR3 is 15 amino acids. DNA for the CDR3: TGTGCCAGCAGTGAGGGGGGGAGCGGGGGGCAGCCCCAGCATTTT. This codes for CASSEGGSGGQPQHF.

The CDR3: CASSQDPGSTDTQYF. In nucleotides, the CDR3 is TGTGCCAGCAGCCAAGATCCGGGATCCACAGATACGCAGTATTTT. The rearrangement uses TRBV3-1 (or the pseudogene TRBV3-2) and TRBJ2-3; perhaps TRBD2 as D (5 bases). The germline V gene encodes CDR1 LGHDT and CDR2 YNNKEL (reference sequence). Trimming removed 0 bases at V and 2 bases at J, with 9 bases between. The CDR3 contains 15 residues.

The rearrangement uses TRBV19 and TRBJ1-2; 9 bases fit TRBD1. Germline values: CDR1 LNHDA, CDR2 SQIVND (reference sequence). V was clipped by 6 bases and J by 6 bases; unmatched bases: 11. The CDR3 totals 15 residues. Here the CDR3 reads CASRVRDRASDGYTF. The CDR3 DNA sequence: TGTGCCAGTAGAGTCCGGGACAGGGCTAGTGATGGCTACACCTTC.

The V and J genes are TRBV6-5 and TRBJ1-1; no clear D. V lost 6 bases and J 4 bases, leaving 12 bases between the germline ends. CDR3 length: 13 residues. Germline CDR1 and CDR2: MNHEY and SVGAGI. The CDR3 region is CASRQRASTEAFF. The CDR3 DNA reads TGTGCCAGCAGGCAGCGAGCCAGCACTGAAGCTTTCTTT.

The chain combines TRBV29-1 with TRBJ1-2; D remains ambiguous. This CDR3 is 13 amino acids long. Trimming cost V 0 bases and J 4 bases, with 9 bases left between them. Germline CDR1 SQVTM, CDR2 ANQGSEA. The CDR3 DNA reads as TGCAGCGTTGAAGATCGGGCGGGCTATGGCTACACCTTC. Translation: CSVEDRAGYGYTF.

This clone was counted once. CDR3 DNA: TGTGCCAGCAGTTCGAAACGCCGACAGGGCGTCCGGAATGAAGCTTTCTTT. This translates into CASSSKRRQGVRNEAFF. The genes are TRBV6-2 or TRBV6-3 and TRBJ1-1; 7 bases are shared with TRBD1. The CDR3 sequence is 17 residues long. V dropped 4 bases and J dropped 7; count of bases not matched to a gene: 18. Germline V gene sequence: CDR1 MNHEY, CDR2 SVGEGT.

This chain connects TRBV5-6 to TRBJ1-4; the match to TRBD1 covers 8 bases. With 4 bases clipped from V and 7 bases from J, the junction kept 6 bases outside the gene matches. CDR1 is SGHDT, CDR2 YYEEEE, per germline. The CDR3 runs 14 residues. The CDR3 spells CASSQTGVGEKLFF. The CDR3 DNA sequence: TGTGCCAGCAGCCAGACAGGGGTTGGTGAAAAACTGTTTTTT.

This clone was counted a few times. The chain employs TRBV12-2 and TRBJ1-4; whether TRBD1, the table's D call, matches the DNA was not checked. TRBV12-2 counts as a pseudogene. The CDR3 runs 14 residues. In DNA form, the CDR3 reads TGTGCAAGTCGCTCCAGGGGCTCGGCGGGTAAACTGTTTTTT. The encoded protein is CASRSRGSAGKLFF.

This clone has just one count. This chain links TRBV14 with TRBJ2-5; 9 positions match TRBD1. Germline CDR1 reads SGHDN; CDR2 reads FVKESK. The trim removed 4 bases at V and 4 bases at J, leaving 7 bases unmatched. This CDR3 comprises 15 residues. The CDR3 region is CASSPYRGLRETQYF. CDR3 nucleotide sequence: TGTGCCAGCAGCCCGTACAGGGGGCTCCGAGAGACCCAGTACTTC.

The chain joins TRBV6-5 to TRBJ2-5; D is unresolved. V lost 8 bases and J 5 bases, leaving 18 bases between the germline ends. The CDR3 totals 14 residues. CDR1 and CDR2 (germline): MNHEY, SVGAGI. The CDR3 sequence is CASGSLVDGETQYF. In nucleotides, the CDR3 is TGTGCCAGCGGTTCTCTTGTTGACGGGGAGACCCAGTACTTC.

In its sample, this clone was seen a few times. The chain employs TRBV28 and TRBJ1-5; 8 bases fit TRBD1. After removal of 6 bases from V and 3 bases from J, the junction contained 7 bases not matched to a gene. CDR3 length: 15 residues. Germline CDR1 reads MDHEN; CDR2 reads SYDVKM. CDR3 amino acids: CASSSRTGPNQPQHF. CDR3 DNA: TGTGCCAGCAGCTCCCGGACAGGGCCCAATCAGCCCCAGCATTTT. The full variable domain, rest sourced from reference TRBV28 and TRBJ1-5, is DVKVTQSSRYLVKRTGEKVFLECVQDMDHENMFWYRQDPGLGLRLIYFSYDVKMKEKGDIPEGYSVSREKKERFSLILESASTNQTSMYLCASSSRTGPNQPQHFGDGTRLSIL.

This chain joins TRBV7-8 and TRBJ2-7; TRBD1 might be the D (5 bases). The CDR3 spans 14 residues. Per the germline V gene, CDR1 is SGHVS and CDR2 is FQNEAQ. V was trimmed by 2 bases and J by 5 bases, leaving 13 bases between them. The CDR3 is CASSLHPQGDEQYF. The DNA of the CDR3 is TGTGCCAGCAGCTTACATCCCCAGGGCGACGAGCAGTACTTC.